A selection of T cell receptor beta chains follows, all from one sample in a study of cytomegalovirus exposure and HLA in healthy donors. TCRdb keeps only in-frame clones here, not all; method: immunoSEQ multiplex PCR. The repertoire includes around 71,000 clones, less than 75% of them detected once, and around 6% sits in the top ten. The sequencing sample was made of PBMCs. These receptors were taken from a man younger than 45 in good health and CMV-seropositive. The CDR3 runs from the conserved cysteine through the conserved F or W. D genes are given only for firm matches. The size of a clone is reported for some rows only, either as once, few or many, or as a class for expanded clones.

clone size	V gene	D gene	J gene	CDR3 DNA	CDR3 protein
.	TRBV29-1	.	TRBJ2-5	TGCAGCGAATGGACGAGCGGACAAGAGACCCAGTACTTC	CSEWTSGQETQYF
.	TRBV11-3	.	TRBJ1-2	TGTGCCAGCAGCCTCAGGGAGCGGGACTATGGCTACACCTTC	CASSLRERDYGYTF
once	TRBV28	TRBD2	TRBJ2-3	TGTGCCAGCAGTAAGGGAAGCGGGAGCTCAGATACGCAGTATTTT	CASSKGSGSSDTQYF
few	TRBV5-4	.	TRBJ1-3	TGTGCCAGCAGCTCATGGGAGCGAAACACCATATATTTT	CASSSWERNTIYF
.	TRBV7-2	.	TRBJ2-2	TGTGCCAGCAGCTTAGACGGAGGGGCCTACACCGGGGAGCTGTTTTTT	CASSLDGGAYTGELFF
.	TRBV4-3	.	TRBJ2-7	TGCGCCAGCAGCCAAACATTTAGCGGTCCCACCTACGAGCAGTACTTC	CASSQTFSGPTYEQYF
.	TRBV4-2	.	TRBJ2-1	TGTGCCAGCAGCCAAGATCTAGGGGATTCGCCCTACAATGAGCAGTTCTTC	CASSQDLGDSPYNEQFF
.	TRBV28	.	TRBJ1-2	TGTGCCAGCAGTTTTTTTTCCGGGATTAACTATGGCTACACCTTC	CASSFFSGINYGYTF
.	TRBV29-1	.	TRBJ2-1	TGCAGCGTTGGGTCCGGGGGAGCCATCAATGAGCAGTTCTTC	CSVGSGGAINEQFF
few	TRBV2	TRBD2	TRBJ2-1	TGTGCCAGCAGTGGCGGGAGGAAGGATGAGCAGTTCTTC	CASSGGRKDEQFF
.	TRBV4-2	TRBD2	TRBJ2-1	TGTGCCAGCAGCCAAGATAAGGGGATATCGGTTGGCGGGGGGATATCCTACAATGAGCAGTTCTTC	CASSQDKGISVGGGISYNEQFF
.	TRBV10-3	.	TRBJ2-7	TGTGCCATCAGTGAGCGCGGCTACGAGCAGTACTTC	CAISERGYEQYF
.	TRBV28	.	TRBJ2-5	TGTGCCAGCAGTTTCAGGGAGACCCAGTACTTC	CASSFRETQYF
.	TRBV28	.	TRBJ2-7	TGTGCCAGCAGTTTAGAACTGGGCTCCGAGCAGTACTTC	CASSLELGSEQYF
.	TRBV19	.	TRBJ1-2	TGTGCCAGTAGTATAGGGGCAGGGGACGTTGGCTACACCTTC	CASSIGAGDVGYTF
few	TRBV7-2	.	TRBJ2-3	TGTGCCAGCAGCTTAGTGGGGCAGCCTAGCACAGATACGCAGTATTTT	CASSLVGQPSTDTQYF
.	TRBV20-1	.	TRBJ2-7	TGCAGTGCAGCCCCAGGTAACGAGCAGTACTTC	CSAAPGNEQYF
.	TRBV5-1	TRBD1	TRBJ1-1	TGCGCCAGCAGCTTGGAGAAGGGACAGGCTTTCTTT	CASSLEKGQAFF
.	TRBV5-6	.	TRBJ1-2	TGTGCCAGCGTTTCGTGGGCCGGCTATGGCTACACCTTC	CASVSWAGYGYTF
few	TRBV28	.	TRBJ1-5	TGTGCCAGCAATCCCGTTCAATGGGCCTCCAATCAGCCCCAGCATTTT	CASNPVQWASNQPQHF
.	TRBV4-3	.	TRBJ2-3	TGCGCCAGCAGCCAAGAAGGCCCCTTGGACTTACCACCCACGCAGTATTTT	CASSQEGPLDLPPTQYF
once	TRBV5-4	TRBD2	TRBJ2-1	TGTGCCAGCAGCTTGGGGTCTCGCGGGAGTATGTATGAGCAGTTCTTC	CASSLGSRGSMYEQFF
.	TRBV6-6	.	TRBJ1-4	TGTGCCAGCAGTTTCCTCAATGAAAAACTGTTTTTT	CASSFLNEKLFF
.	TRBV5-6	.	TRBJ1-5	TGTGCCAGCAGCCTTGAAGGACTCGGTCAGCCCCAGCATTTT	CASSLEGLGQPQHF
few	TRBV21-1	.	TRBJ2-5	TGTGCCAGGGATGGAGGGGGCCCAGAGACCCAGTACTTC	CARDGGGPETQYF
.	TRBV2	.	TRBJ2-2	TGTGCCAGCAGTGAGAATAGCCTTCCCGGGGAGCTGTTTTTT	CASSENSLPGELFF
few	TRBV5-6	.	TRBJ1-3	TGTGCCAGCAGCTTAAGCCGAAACACCATATATTTT	CASSLSRNTIYF
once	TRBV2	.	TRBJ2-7	TGTGCCAGCACTAGCCCCGACAGGCCCCAGTACTTC	CASTSPDRPQYF
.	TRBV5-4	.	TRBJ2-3	TGTGCCAGCAGCTCGCGGGACAGCCAATCGACAGATACGCAGTATTTT	CASSSRDSQSTDTQYF
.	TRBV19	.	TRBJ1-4	TGTGCCAGTAGGTCTTTCGGTCAGGGGAATGAAAAACTGTTTTTT	CASRSFGQGNEKLFF
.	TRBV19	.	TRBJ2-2	TGTGCCAGCACGAACGGGAGAAACACCGGGGAGCTGTTTTTT	CASTNGRNTGELFF
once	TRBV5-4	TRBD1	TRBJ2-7	TGTGCCAGCAGCCCAGGGGGCAGGGTGTACGAGCAGTACTTC	CASSPGGRVYEQYF
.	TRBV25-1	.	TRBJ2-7	TGTGCCAGCAGCCTAGGCGCCTACGAGCAGTACTTC	CASSLGAYEQYF
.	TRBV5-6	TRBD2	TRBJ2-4	TGTGCCAGCAGCCTTACTAGCGGGAGAAAGGTCAAAAACATTCAGTACTTC	CASSLTSGRKVKNIQYF
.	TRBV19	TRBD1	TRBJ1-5	TGTGCCAGTAGTATCGGGACAGGGGAGGCTTCAACCCAGCATTTT	CASSIGTGEASTQHF
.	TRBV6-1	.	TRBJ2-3	TGTGCCAGCAGTTCACAGAATACGCAGTATTTT	CASSSQNTQYF
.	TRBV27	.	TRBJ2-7	TGTGCCAGCAGTTTAGGGGGCAGGGGCTTGAGGGAGCAGTACTTC	CASSLGGRGLREQYF
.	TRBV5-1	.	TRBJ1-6	TGCGCCAGCAGCGCGGAGAGCTCCTATAATTCACCCCTCCACTTT	CASSAESSYNSPLHF
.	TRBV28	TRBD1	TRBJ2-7	TGTGCCACCGTCCTCGGACAGGGAGACACGAAGCAGTACTTC	CATVLGQGDTKQYF
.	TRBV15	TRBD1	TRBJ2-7	TGTGCCACCAGCGTGTTACGGGACAGCTCCTACGAGCAGTACTTC	CATSVLRDSSYEQYF
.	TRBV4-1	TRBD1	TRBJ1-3	TGCGCCAGCAGCCAAGGACAGGGAGGTGACACCATATATTTT	CASSQGQGGDTIYF
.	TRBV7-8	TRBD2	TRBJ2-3	TGTGCCAGCAGCAAGCGGACTAGCGGGAGTACAGATACGCAGTATTTT	CASSKRTSGSTDTQYF
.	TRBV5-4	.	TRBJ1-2	TGTGCCAGCAGCTTCGGACAACGGTTGAGGGGCTACACCTTC	CASSFGQRLRGYTF
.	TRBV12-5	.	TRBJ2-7	TGTGCTAGTGGTTTGGTGCTTGGCAGGGATGTCGCCGAGCAGTACTTC	CASGLVLGRDVAEQYF
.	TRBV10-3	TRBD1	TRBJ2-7	TGTGCCATCGGGACAGGGGGAAACTACGAGCAGTACTTC	CAIGTGGNYEQYF
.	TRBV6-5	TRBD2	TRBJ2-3	TGTGCCAGCAGCCTTAGCGGGAGAAAGACAGATACGCAGTATTTT	CASSLSGRKTDTQYF
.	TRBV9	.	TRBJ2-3	TGTGCCAGCAGCGAGCGGACCAGAAACACAGATACGCAGTATTTT	CASSERTRNTDTQYF
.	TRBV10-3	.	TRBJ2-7	TGTGCCATCAGTAGACCGGGACTGGCAAACTACGAGCAGTACTTC	CAISRPGLANYEQYF
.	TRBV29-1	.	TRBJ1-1	TGCAGCGTTACCCGAGGGGGGAACACTGAAGCTTTCTTT	CSVTRGGNTEAFF